The clone carrying this T cell receptor (beta chain) appeared a few times. V lost 3 bases to trimming and J lost 1 base; unmatched junction nucleotides: 5. This CDR3 comprises 16 residues. Per germline, CDR1 SGHRS and CDR2 YFSETQ. These data come from a study of T-cell reconstitution after alpha-beta-depleted transplantation in children. For TCRbeta, the library was prepared with unique molecular identifiers. TCRdb itself ran the PCR reads through MiXCR, one entry per CDR3 protein. The sample holds some 340,000 distinct CDR3 sequences, approximately 10% seen once. This clonotype was sampled from a human donor who donated a stem cell graft to a child with acute lymphoblastic leukemia. This chain connects TRBV5-1 to TRBJ1-1; 11 nucleotides line up with TRBD1. The material sequenced was PBMCs from the stem cell graft donor, taken from the stem cell graft. The CDR3 spells CASSWTGGRGNTEAFF. For the CDR3, the DNA is TGCGCCAGCAGCTGGACAGGGGGCAGGGGGAACACTGAAGCTTTCTTT.